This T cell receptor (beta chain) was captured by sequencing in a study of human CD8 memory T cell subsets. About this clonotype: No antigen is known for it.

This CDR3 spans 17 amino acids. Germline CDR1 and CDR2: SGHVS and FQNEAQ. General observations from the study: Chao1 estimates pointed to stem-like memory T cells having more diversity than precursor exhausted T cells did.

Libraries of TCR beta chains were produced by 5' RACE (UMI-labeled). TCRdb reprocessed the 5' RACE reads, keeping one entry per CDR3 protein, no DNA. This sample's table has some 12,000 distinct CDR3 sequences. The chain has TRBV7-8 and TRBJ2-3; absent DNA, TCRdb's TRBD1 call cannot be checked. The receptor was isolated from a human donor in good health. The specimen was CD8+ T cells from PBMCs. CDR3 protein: CASSGQGGAGEGDTQYF.